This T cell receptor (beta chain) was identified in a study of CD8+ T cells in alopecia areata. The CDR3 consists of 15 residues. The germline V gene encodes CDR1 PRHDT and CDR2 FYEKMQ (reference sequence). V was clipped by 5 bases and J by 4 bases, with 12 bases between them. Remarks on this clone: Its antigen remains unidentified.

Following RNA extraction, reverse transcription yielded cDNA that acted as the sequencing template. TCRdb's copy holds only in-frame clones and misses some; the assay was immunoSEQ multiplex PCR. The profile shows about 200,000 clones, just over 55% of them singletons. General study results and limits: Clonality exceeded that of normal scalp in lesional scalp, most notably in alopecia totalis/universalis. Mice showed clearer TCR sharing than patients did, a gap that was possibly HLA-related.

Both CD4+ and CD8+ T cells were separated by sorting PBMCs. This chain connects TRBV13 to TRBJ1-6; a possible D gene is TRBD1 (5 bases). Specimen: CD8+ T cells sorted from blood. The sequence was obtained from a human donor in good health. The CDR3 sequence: CASSVRGLYNSPLHF. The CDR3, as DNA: TGTGCCAGCAGCGTAAGGGGACTGTATAATTCACCCCTCCACTTT.